The 30 T cell receptor beta chains below all came from one sample that was sequenced in a study of T cells in Graves' hyperthyroidism and ophthalmopathy. RNA transcripts provided the source from which TCR beta CDR3 regions were amplified. The TCR CDR3 first-round RT-PCR relied on the HTBI primer set. TCRdb re-called the multiplex PCR reads with MiXCR, one entry per CDR3 protein. The sample gives hundreds of thousands of distinct CDR3 sequences, 15% to 20% of which show up once; roughly 44% is in the top ten. The sequencing sample was made of blood. The receptor source for this set is a man aged 40-49 years with Graves' ophthalmopathy.

This clonotype was recorded once. The CDR3 loop is CASSWGQVPSGANVLTF. DNA of the CDR3: TGTGCCAGCAGCTGGGGACAGGTGCCCTCTGGGGCCAACGTCCTGACTTTC. The J gene is TRBJ2-6, the V gene TRBV2; 8 bases agree with TRBD1. Germline V gene data show CDR1 as SNHLY and CDR2 as FYNNEI. The CDR3 is made up of 17 amino acids. V shed 6 bases, J shed 0 bases, and the junction held 7 bases outside the gene matches.

This clonotype was observed a few times. The chain combines TRBV11-2 with TRBJ2-4, with 10 bases fitting TRBD2. This CDR3 has 16 amino acids. V lost 8 bases to trimming and J lost 6 bases; unmatched junction nucleotides: 13. From germline, CDR1 is SGHAT and CDR2 FQNNGV. CDR3 sequence (DNA): TGTGCCAGCGCTAAGGGACTAGCGCCCAACAGAAACATTCAGTACTTC. Protein sequence: CASAKGLAPNRNIQYF.

The rearrangement links TRBV5-6 to TRBJ2-1; 12 bases map to TRBD2. This CDR3 region has 18 residues. Germline lookup yields CDR1 SGHDT and CDR2 YYEEEE. V shed 3 bases and J 0 bases; nucleotides not matched to a gene: 7. CDR3 loop: CASSYPGLAGSSYNEQFF. In nucleotides, the CDR3 is TGTGCCAGCAGCTATCCGGGACTAGCGGGTAGCTCCTACAATGAGCAGTTCTTC.

CDR3 sequence: CSARGLVAGGEETQYF. Written as DNA, the CDR3 is TGCAGTGCTAGAGGGTTGGTAGCGGGAGGGGAAGAGACCCAGTACTTC. This chain connects TRBV20-1 to TRBJ2-5; 11 nucleotides match TRBD2. The CDR3 length is 16 residues. CDR1 and CDR2 (germline): DFQATT, SNEGSKA (reference sequence). The V and J ends lost 1 base and 3 bases, in that order; junction bases with no gene match: 7.

The J gene is TRBJ2-5, the V gene TRBV7-3; 7 bases map to TRBD2. The V gene's germline CDR1 is SGHTA and CDR2 FQGTGA. There are 16 residues in the CDR3. J gave up 2 bases and V 5 bases, and 11 bases lay outside the gene matches. The CDR3: CASSPTARDYQETQYF. CDR3 coding DNA: TGTGCCAGCAGCCCCACCGCCCGGGACTATCAAGAGACCCAGTACTTC.

CDR3: CASSSPATRGRLDTQYF. As DNA, the CDR3 is TGTGCCAGCAGTTCCCCTGCAACCAGGGGGCGGTTAGATACGCAGTATTTT. V and J are TRBV27 and TRBJ2-3; TRBD1 matches 8 bases. CDR1 MNHEY and CDR2 SMNVEV come from the germline V gene (reference sequence). CDR3 length equals 17 residues. J gave up 5 bases and V 4 bases, and 14 bases lay outside the gene matches.

The gene calls are TRBV20-1 and TRBJ2-3; D gene uncertain. Germline-derived CDR1 and CDR2 are DFQATT and SNEGSKA (reference sequence). The CDR3 consists of 12 residues. V was pared by 3 bases and J by 6 bases, with 10 bases between. The CDR3 loop reads CSARSTLDTQYF. The DNA of the CDR3 is TGCAGTGCTAGGTCCACGCTGGATACGCAGTATTTT.

This clonotype was observed a few times. V gene TRBV11-2 combines with J gene TRBJ2-7; D gene uncertain. Trimming removed 1 base at V and 9 bases at J, with 10 bases between. Per the germline V gene, CDR1 is SGHAT and CDR2 is FQNNGV. CDR3 length: 12 residues. CDR3 coding DNA: TGTGCCAGCAGCTTAGGGTCGGGCGTGCAGTACTTC. Translating gives CASSLGSGVQYF.

This clonotype was seen many times. The chain has TRBV7-2 and TRBJ2-5; D not certain. Trimming stripped 4 bases from V and 3 bases from J, with 12 bases between. The CDR3 loop spans 14 amino acids. Per the germline V gene, CDR1 is SGHTA and CDR2 is FQGNSA. In nucleotides, the CDR3 is TGTGCCAGCAGCTCCCGTGGTGGAAAAGAGACCCAGTACTTC. This sequence encodes CASSSRGGKETQYF.

This clonotype appeared a few times. This chain uses TRBV11-1 with TRBJ2-7, with 7 bases fitting TRBD1. The CDR3 consists of 15 residues. V was clipped by 5 bases and J by 3 bases; unmatched bases: 10. The germline V gene has CDR1 SGHAT and CDR2 FQDESV (reference sequence). As DNA, the CDR3 is TGTGCCAGCAGCCCTAACAGGGGTCTAGTCTACGAGCAGTACTTC. Encoded protein: CASSPNRGLVYEQYF.

This clonotype was recorded only once. The chain carries TRBV6-1 and TRBJ2-1; D remains ambiguous. Deletions cut 2 bases from V and 1 base from J, with 6 bases between. The germline CDR1 and CDR2 sequences are MNHNS and SASEGT. The CDR3 spans 14 residues. The CDR3 region has the DNA TGTGCCAGCAGTGAAACTCGATCCTACAATGAGCAGTTCTTC. Translating gives CASSETRSYNEQFF.

As regards this clonotype: This could be a read error, since a much larger clone is one nucleotide away. The chain combines TRBV11-2 with TRBJ2-2; TRBD2 matches at 8 bases. V gave up 10 bases and J gave up 6 bases; unmatched junction bases: 13. The germline CDR1 and CDR2 sequences are SGHAT and FQNNGV. The CDR3 spans 15 residues. CDR3 DNA: TGTGCCAACCCTCGTGGACTAGCAAGGGCCGGGGAGCTGTTTTTT. This gives the protein CANPRGLARAGELFF.

This clonotype was counted at least ten times. The chain has TRBV7-2 and TRBJ2-3; 8 bases map to TRBD2. CDR1 and CDR2 (germline): SGHTA, FQGNSA. The length of the CDR3 is 15 residues. After removal of 2 bases from V and 6 bases from J, the junction contained 7 bases not matched to a gene. CDR3 in DNA: TGTGCCAGCAGCTTACCAACGCCGGGGGGGGATACGCAGTATTTT. The encoded protein is CASSLPTPGGDTQYF.

This clonotype was counted at least ten times. The chain combines TRBV28 with TRBJ1-1; D remains ambiguous. This CDR3 contains 12 residues. V was trimmed by 5 bases and J by 7 bases, leaving 11 bases between them. Germline CDR1 is MDHEN and CDR2 is SYDVKM. CDR3 in amino acids: CASSPFMVEAFF. The CDR3 bases are TGTGCCAGCAGTCCCTTCATGGTTGAAGCTTTCTTT.

The chain couples TRBV28 to TRBJ2-7; 11 positions agree with TRBD2. CDR1 MDHEN and CDR2 SYDVKM come from the germline V gene. This CDR3 is built from 17 residues. Losses at the gene ends were 1 base for V and 4 bases for J; bases not matched to a gene: 9. The DNA of the CDR3 is TGTGCCAGCAGTTTATCCGGTAGCGGGAGGGCCCTATACGAGCAGTACTTC. It yields the protein CASSLSGSGRALYEQYF.

The chain combines TRBV28 with TRBJ1-1; D gene ambiguous. This CDR3 spans 12 amino acids. Germline-derived CDR1 and CDR2 are MDHEN and SYDVKM. The V gene lost 6 bases and the J gene lost 10 bases, with 15 bases spanning the gap. The CDR3 DNA is TGTGCCAGCAGCCCCCAGGTGGGTGGAGCTTTCTTT. This gives the protein CASSPQVGGAFF.

The gene calls are TRBV7-9 and TRBJ2-3, with TRBD2 identical over 8 bases. Germline lookup yields CDR1 SEHNR and CDR2 FQNEAQ (reference sequence). V gave up 1 base and J gave up 7 bases; unmatched junction bases: 10. This CDR3 is 16 amino acids long. Here the CDR3 DNA reads TGTGCCAGCAGCTTAGAGCCGCGGGGGGATTCAAATACGCAGTATTTT. Translation gives CASSLEPRGDSNTQYF.

A few counts support this clonotype. The rearrangement joins TRBV29-1 to TRBJ1-1, with a possible D match to TRBD1 (5 bases). Germline values: CDR1 SQVTM, CDR2 ANQGSEA. The V end was cut by 3 bases, the J end by 4 bases, with 12 bases between. This CDR3 has 13 amino acids. This CDR3 is CSVEGQFGTEAFF. For the CDR3, the DNA is TGCAGCGTTGAGGGGCAGTTTGGCACTGAAGCTTTCTTT.

This rearrangement joins TRBV20-1 to TRBJ1-1; D may be TRBD1 (6 bases). CDR3 length: 14 residues. Trimming stripped 5 bases from V and 2 bases from J, with 15 bases between. Germline loops: CDR1 DFQATT, CDR2 SNEGSKA (reference sequence). In DNA, the CDR3 is TGCAGTGCTCCTACGACAGGAGGTAACACTGAAGCTTTCTTT. Translating gives CSAPTTGGNTEAFF.

The sample holds a few counts of this clonotype. The CDR3 DNA sequence: TGTGCCAGCAGCTGGCGGACAGGGCCCGGGGAGCTGTTTTTT. Residues: CASSWRTGPGELFF. The chain carries TRBV3-1 and TRBJ2-2, with 8 bases lining up with TRBD1. Germline CDR1 is LGHDT and CDR2 is YNNKEL (reference sequence). The CDR3 runs 14 residues. J lost 6 bases, V lost 5 bases, and 5 bases had no gene match. Full variable domain (outside the CDR3, taken from reference TRBV3-1 and TRBJ2-2): DTAVSQTPKYLVTQMGNDKSIKCEQNLGHDTMYWYKQDSKKFLKIMFSYNNKELIINETVPNRFSPKSPDKAHLNLHINSLELGDSAVYFCASSWRTGPGELFFGEGSRLTVL.

The rearrangement links TRBV7-3 to TRBJ2-1; D is tentatively TRBD1 or TRBD2 (6 bases each). This CDR3 is built from 15 residues. The germline V and J ends were trimmed by 2 bases and 9 bases, with 17 bases remaining between them. The germline V gene has CDR1 SGHTA and CDR2 FQGTGA. The CDR3 bases are TGTGCCAGCAGCTTACGGGGGCTCTTAGAGAGTGAGCAGTTCTTC. Encoded protein: CASSLRGLLESEQFF.

This clonotype occurred many times. Here the CDR3 reads CASSLYHGGGENTEAFF. In DNA form, the CDR3 reads TGTGCCAGCAGCTTATATCATGGGGGGGGAGAGAACACTGAAGCTTTCTTT. The chain joins TRBV7-9 to TRBJ1-1; a possible D gene is TRBD1 (5 bases). Trimming stripped 2 bases from V and 1 base from J, with 17 bases between. Per the germline V gene, CDR1 is SEHNR and CDR2 is FQNEAQ (reference sequence). CDR3 length: 17 residues.

This clonotype was seen ten or more times. The rearrangement uses TRBV28 and TRBJ2-7, with D possibly matching TRBD1 (5 bases). CDR1 is MDHEN and CDR2 is SYDVKM in the germline V gene. V lost 5 bases and J 0 bases, leaving 26 bases between the germline ends. This CDR3 comprises 19 residues. CDR3 coding DNA: TGTGCCAGCAGTACCCAGATCAATAACCAGGGCCCCCGCTCCTACGAGCAGTACTTC. It specifies CASSTQINNQGPRSYEQYF.

The table lists this clonotype with a few counts. This chain links TRBV20-1 with TRBJ2-5; 10 positions match TRBD2. Germline V CDR1 and CDR2: DFQATT, SNEGSKA (reference sequence). Trimming removed 3 bases from V and 1 base from J; junction bases left unmatched: 5. The CDR3 consists of 15 residues. The CDR3 DNA sequence: TGCAGTGCTAGCCTTTCTAGCGGGGGCCAAGAGACCCAGTACTTC. This codes for CSASLSSGGQETQYF.

This clonotype has only a few counts. The chain recombines TRBV18 with TRBJ1-2, with D tentatively TRBD1 (5 bases). V gave up 0 bases and J gave up 4 bases, with 15 bases separating them. CDR1 is KGHSH, CDR2 LQKENI, per germline. This CDR3 has 16 amino acids. CDR3 sequence: CASSPPGVSSGYGYTF. The CDR3 region has the DNA TGTGCCAGCTCACCACCAGGGGTTTCCTCCGGCTATGGCTACACCTTC.

This clonotype has only a few counts. The V gene is TRBV27, the J gene TRBJ1-2; 9 bases line up with TRBD1. This CDR3 is built from 14 residues. CDR1 is MNHEY, CDR2 SMNVEV, per germline (reference sequence). V dropped 4 bases and J dropped 6; count of bases not matched to a gene: 6. CDR3 residues: CASSSAGTGNGYTF. Written as DNA, the CDR3 is TGTGCCAGCAGTTCCGCCGGGACAGGGAATGGCTACACCTTC.

In its sample, this clonotype was seen once. V usage is TRBV6-1 and J usage is TRBJ2-3; D assignment may be TRBD1 or TRBD2 (5 bases each). Deletions cut 6 bases from V and 6 bases from J, with 13 bases between. The CDR3 has 13 amino acids. Per germline, CDR1 MNHNS and CDR2 SASEGT. CDR3 sequence (DNA): TGTGCCAGCAGGAGGGGTGTGGGGGATACGCAGTATTTT. Its translation: CASRRGVGDTQYF.

This chain links TRBV6-5 with TRBJ1-3, with D possibly TRBD1 on 6 matching bases. Germline V gives CDR1 MNHEY, CDR2 SVGAGI. V lost 0 bases, J lost 8 bases, and 11 bases lay in between. This CDR3 comprises 14 residues. The CDR3 protein is CASSYSRGGDTIYF. The CDR3 nucleotides are TGTGCCAGCAGTTACTCGAGAGGGGGAGACACCATATATTTT.

The genes are TRBV20-1 and TRBJ2-2, with D possibly matching TRBD2 (6 bases). The CDR3 has 15 amino acids. V was shortened by 5 bases and J by 4 bases, with 17 bases between the two germline ends. Per germline, CDR1 DFQATT and CDR2 SNEGSKA (reference sequence). CDR3 region: CSARRGAHLTGELFF. DNA for the CDR3: TGCAGTGCTCGGCGCGGGGCTCATCTCACCGGGGAGCTGTTTTTT.

The J gene is TRBJ2-1, the V gene TRBV9, with 8 nucleotides matching TRBD2. Germline trimming cut 0 bases from V and 6 bases from J; bases unmatched to any gene: 2. The CDR3 covers 14 residues. In germline, CDR1 is SGDLS, CDR2 YYNGEE. CDR3 bases: TGTGCCAGCAGCGTAGCGGGAGGGCCCAATGAGCAGTTCTTC. It encodes CASSVAGGPNEQFF.